These 7 T cell receptor beta chains were all obtained from the same sample, sequenced in a study of blood T cell repertoires in COVID-19. Profiling relied on immunoSEQ multiplex PCR, and the TCRdb table lists in-frame clones only, not all of them. The sample yields 270,000 or so clones, roughly 85% seen once. Sequenced material: peripheral blood. The source of these receptors is a woman aged 18-30 years with acute or convalescent COVID-19.

The gene calls are TRBV6-5 and TRBJ1-3; D might be TRBD1 (6 bases). Germline CDR1 is MNHEY and CDR2 is SVGAGI. This CDR3 region has 14 residues. The V end was cut by 6 bases, the J end by 1 base, with 10 bases between. The CDR3 loop reads CASRQQGSGNTIYF. The CDR3 nucleotides read TGTGCCAGCAGACAACAGGGATCTGGAAACACCATATATTTT.

This chain links TRBV21-1 with TRBJ2-1; TRBD2, the D gene given by the table, was not confirmed from the DNA. TRBV21-1 is a pseudogene. This CDR3 region has 15 residues. Here the CDR3 DNA reads TGTGCCAGCAGCCGCGGGAGGGTTTTCTACAATGAGCAGTTCTTC. The encoded protein is CASSRGRVFYNEQFF.

The chain is built from TRBV5-5 and TRBJ1-3; D ambiguous. The length of the CDR3 is 15 residues. V lost 4 bases, J lost 0 bases, and 11 bases lay in between. CDR1 SGHKS and CDR2 YYEKEE come from the germline V gene (reference sequence). Here the CDR3 reads CASSQDSFSGNTIYF. The CDR3 region has the DNA TGTGCCAGCAGCCAGGACTCATTCTCTGGAAACACCATATATTTT.

The chain links TRBV19 to TRBJ1-5, with D possibly being TRBD1 (6 bases). This CDR3 contains 13 residues. Trimming removed 3 bases at V and 4 bases at J, with 7 bases between. Germline V gene lookup returns CDR1 LNHDA and CDR2 SQIVND (reference sequence). CDR3: CASSMRGNQPQHF. The DNA for the CDR3 is TGTGCCAGTAGTATGAGGGGGAATCAGCCCCAGCATTTT.

The chain recombines TRBV6-5 with TRBJ2-7; TRBD2 matches at 7 bases. The CDR3 loop spans 16 amino acids. V was pared by 0 bases and J by 0 bases, with 5 bases of the junction left unmatched. The germline V gene has CDR1 MNHEY and CDR2 SVGAGI. This CDR3 is CASSYSRGGSSYEQYF. DNA for the CDR3: TGTGCCAGCAGTTACTCGAGGGGCGGGAGCTCCTACGAGCAGTACTTC.

This clone was recorded once. CDR3 loop: CASRTTDSLGYTF. The CDR3 DNA reads as TGTGCCAGCAGAACGACCGACAGTCTTGGCTACACCTTC. This chain uses TRBV28 with TRBJ1-2, with D possibly TRBD1 on 5 matching bases. Trimming took 6 bases from V and 7 from J, leaving 15 bases between them. The CDR3 loop spans 13 amino acids. The germline gives CDR1 MDHEN, CDR2 SYDVKM.

V and J are TRBV5-1 and TRBJ2-5; 7 positions agree with TRBD2. Germline V lookup: CDR1 SGHRS, CDR2 YFSETQ. V lost 5 bases, J lost 2 bases, and 12 bases stayed unmatched. This CDR3 region has 16 residues. This CDR3 is CASRGLASGIQETQYF. In nucleotides, the CDR3 is TGCGCCAGCAGAGGGTTAGCCAGCGGGATACAAGAGACCCAGTACTTC.